Listed below are T cell receptor beta chains from one sample, sequenced in a study of shared clonotypes between healthy human individuals. Profiled with immunoSEQ multiplex PCR; TCRdb holds only in-frame clones, not every one. The table has roughly 1,000,000 clones, 75% to 80% seen once. The sequenced sample was memory CD4+ T cells from PBMCs. The receptor set was obtained from a man aged 18 to 29 in good health. Some clones in this sample may be carry-over from other donors' samples. CDR3s include the opening cysteine and the closing phenylalanine or tryptophan. A D gene is named only where the DNA matches it firmly.

V: TRBV27; D: TRBD2; J: TRBJ2-2; CDR3: CASSPLLAGVNTGELFF
V: TRBV6-1; D: .; J: TRBJ1-5; CDR3: CASRGEGRRPQHF
V: TRBV6-1; D: .; J: TRBJ2-1; CDR3: CASSESPLYYNEQFF
V: TRBV7-6; D: TRBD2; J: TRBJ2-1; CDR3: CASSLGQTSGRAGQFF
V: TRBV28; D: .; J: TRBJ1-2; CDR3: CASLGANYGYTF
V: TRBV10-3; D: TRBD1; J: TRBJ2-7; CDR3: CAITGDRDSHEQYF
V: TRBV2; D: TRBD1; J: TRBJ1-2; CDR3: CASSGVTGGSYGYTF
V: TRBV11-2; D: .; J: TRBJ2-7; CDR3: CASSFVRQGFHEQYF
V: TRBV5-1; D: TRBD1; J: TRBJ1-1; CDR3: CASTRDSRNTEAFF
V: TRBV7-2; D: TRBD1; J: TRBJ1-2; CDR3: CASSLGQINYGYTF
V: TRBV27; D: TRBD1; J: TRBJ1-5; CDR3: CASSTTGMGNQPQHF
V: TRBV4-1; D: .; J: TRBJ2-3; CDR3: CASSQGPAITDTQYF
V: TRBV5-1; D: .; J: TRBJ1-2; CDR3: CASSSSPGLSYGYTF
V: TRBV7-9; D: TRBD1; J: TRBJ2-1; CDR3: CASSLEFGGQGYEQFF
V: TRBV12-5; D: TRBD1; J: TRBJ2-2; CDR3: CASASTGEAGELFF
V: TRBV27; D: TRBD1; J: TRBJ2-5; CDR3: CASSQRVIGARGQTQYF
V: TRBV28; D: .; J: TRBJ1-1; CDR3: CASRGRVPYTEAFF
V: TRBV7-2; D: TRBD1; J: TRBJ2-5; CDR3: CASSFLGTGGETQYF
V: TRBV15; D: TRBD1; J: TRBJ2-5; CDR3: CATSGTGLKAETQYF
V: TRBV2; D: .; J: TRBJ1-5; CDR3: CASNTDRLGQPQHF
V: TRBV7-2; D: .; J: TRBJ2-5; CDR3: CASSFVMKTQYF
V: TRBV6-1; D: .; J: TRBJ1-1; CDR3: CASARGAVFTEAFF
V: TRBV5-1; D: TRBD1; J: TRBJ1-2; CDR3: CASSVDRAYGYTF
V: TRBV4-1; D: .; J: TRBJ2-1; CDR3: CASSPTPGLGPYNEQFF
V: TRBV6-5; D: TRBD1; J: TRBJ2-1; CDR3: CASSRNDRVWEQFF
V: TRBV28; D: .; J: TRBJ1-2; CDR3: CASSLDSRGYTF